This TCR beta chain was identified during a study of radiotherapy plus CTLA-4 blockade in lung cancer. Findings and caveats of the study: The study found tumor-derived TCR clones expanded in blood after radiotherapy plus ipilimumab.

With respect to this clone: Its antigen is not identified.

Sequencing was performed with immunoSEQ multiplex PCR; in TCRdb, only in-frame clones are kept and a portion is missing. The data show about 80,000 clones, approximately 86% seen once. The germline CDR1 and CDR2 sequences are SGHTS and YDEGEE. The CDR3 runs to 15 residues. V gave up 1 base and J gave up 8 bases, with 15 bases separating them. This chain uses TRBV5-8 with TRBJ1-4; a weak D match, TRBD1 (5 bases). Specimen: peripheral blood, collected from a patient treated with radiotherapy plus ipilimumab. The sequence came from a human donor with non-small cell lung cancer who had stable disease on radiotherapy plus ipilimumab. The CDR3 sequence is CASSLHGLGEEKLFF. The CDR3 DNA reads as TGTGCCAGCAGCTTGCACGGGCTGGGGGAGGAAAAACTGTTTTTT.